This T cell receptor (beta chain) was profiled in a study of T cells in localized non-small cell lung cancer. Study observations and caveats: Greater T cell density in blood accompanied longer overall survival. Turning up in adjacent lung were a median around 58 of the top 100 tumor clones. Heterogeneity cannot be ruled out, as sequencing used one tumor region only.

Germline V gene lookup returns CDR1 KGHSH and CDR2 LQKENI. The CDR3 is 14 amino acids. Trimming took 6 bases from V and 8 from J; bases not matched to a gene: 10. Of note for this clone: As yet, its antigen is unknown.

Sequencing was performed with immunoSEQ multiplex PCR; in TCRdb, only in-frame clones are kept and a portion is missing. The data contain 45,000 to 70,000 clones, around 86% of them seen just once; the ten biggest clones take up about 5.6%. The receptor was derived from a woman between 35 and 75 years old with stage I lung adenocarcinoma. The sequenced sample was peripheral blood, obtained before any cancer treatment. The chain combines TRBV18 with TRBJ2-7; 10 nucleotides align to TRBD2. The DNA for the CDR3 is TGTGCCAGCTCCACTAGCGGGAACTTGGCTCAGCAGTACTTC. It yields the protein CASSTSGNLAQQYF.